This passage covers 29 T cell receptor beta chains from one sample sequenced in a study of shared clonotypes between healthy human individuals. Generated by immunoSEQ multiplex PCR, the TCRdb table keeps only in-frame clones and is missing some. Among some 500,000 clones listed, approximately 94% were seen once. Source material: naive CD4+ T cells sorted from blood. The subset denotes: CD45RA+ positively selected. The origin of the receptors is a woman aged 25-40 years in good health.

V is TRBV11-3 and J is TRBJ2-6; 11 bases match TRBD1. The CDR3 is 19 amino acids. Per the germline V gene, CDR1 is SGHNT and CDR2 is YENEEA. V trimming: 5 bases; J trimming: 0 bases; junction bases outside the gene matches: 9. The CDR3 loop is CASSPGQGAPNSGANVLTF. The CDR3 coding sequence is TGTGCCAGCAGCCCCGGACAGGGGGCCCCCAACTCTGGGGCCAACGTCCTGACTTTC.

The chain carries TRBV7-9 and TRBJ2-1; D is undetermined. Germline CDR1 and CDR2: SEHNR and FQNEAQ (reference sequence). CDR3 size: 15 residues. V lost 3 bases and J lost 0, with 9 bases in between. The CDR3 nucleotides are TGTGCCAGCAGCTTCCTGGTGTCCTCCTACAATGAGCAGTTCTTC. It specifies CASSFLVSSYNEQFF.

The chain recombines TRBV6-6 with TRBJ2-2; 14 bases line up with TRBD2. Germline CDR1 reads MNHNY; CDR2 reads SVGAGI (reference sequence). After removal of 6 bases from V and 7 bases from J, the junction contained 4 bases not matched to a gene. The CDR3 contains 15 residues. The CDR3 loop is CASSLGLAGVGELFF. DNA for the CDR3: TGTGCCAGCAGCCTGGGACTAGCGGGAGTCGGGGAGCTGTTTTTT.

The rearrangement uses TRBV5-4 and TRBJ2-2; 9 positions agree with TRBD1. Germline loops: CDR1 SGHNT, CDR2 YYREEE (reference sequence). This CDR3 spans 14 amino acids. Trimming took 4 bases from V and 6 from J; bases not matched to a gene: 4. CDR3 DNA: TGTGCCAGCAGCCCCCGGGACAGGGCCGGGGAGCTGTTTTTT. Translating it yields CASSPRDRAGELFF.

The chain employs TRBV28 and TRBJ2-1, with unresolved D. Trimming left V 3 bases short and J 8 bases short, with 14 bases between. The CDR3 runs to 14 residues. Germline V gives CDR1 MDHEN, CDR2 SYDVKM. The CDR3 DNA reads as TGTGCCAGCAGTTTTGTAGAGGCGAGCGATGAGCAGTTCTTC. The encoded protein is CASSFVEASDEQFF.

This chain uses TRBV28 with TRBJ1-5, with a weak D call TRBD1 (5 bases). V lost 5 bases and J 3 bases, leaving 14 bases between the germline ends. Germline assignment: CDR1 MDHEN and CDR2 SYDVKM. This CDR3 spans 15 amino acids. CDR3 in amino acids: CASSDQGFSNQPQHF. CDR3 nucleotide sequence: TGTGCCAGCAGTGACCAGGGTTTTTCCAATCAGCCCCAGCATTTT.

This clone was picked up one time. This sequence joins TRBV30 and TRBJ1-1; unclear D gene. Germline CDR1 GTSNPN, CDR2 SVGIG (reference sequence). CDR3 size: 13 residues. Between the trimmed V and J ends, which lost 5 bases and 4 bases, there was a span of 14 bases. CDR3 sequence: CAWDFTGGTEAFF. In DNA, the CDR3 is TGTGCCTGGGATTTTACGGGAGGCACTGAAGCTTTCTTT.

The V and J genes are TRBV19 and TRBJ2-2; D might be TRBD1 (6 bases). This CDR3 has 15 residues. The germline CDR1 and CDR2 sequences are LNHDA and SQIVND (reference sequence). V was pared by 2 bases and J by 4 bases, with 11 bases between. As DNA, the CDR3 is TGTGCCAGTAGTATAAGACAGGACGGCACCGGGGAGCTGTTTTTT. It is translated as CASSIRQDGTGELFF.

V gene TRBV5-6 combines with J gene TRBJ2-7, with 7 bases matching TRBD2. V was pared by 4 bases and J by 2 bases, with 0 bases of the junction left unmatched. This CDR3 region has 12 residues. The germline V gene has CDR1 SGHDT and CDR2 YYEEEE. CDR3: CASSRGAYEQYF. For the CDR3, the DNA is TGTGCCAGCAGCCGGGGGGCCTACGAGCAGTACTTC. The whole variable domain, remainder taken from reference TRBV5-6 and TRBJ2-7, is DAGVTQSPTHLIKTRGQQVTLRCSPKSGHDTVSWYQQALGQGPQFIFQYYEEEERQRGNFPDRFSGHQFPNYSSELNVNALLLGDSALYLCASSRGAYEQYFGPGTRLTVT.

The chain has TRBV19 and TRBJ2-2; 10 bases match TRBD1. From germline, CDR1 is LNHDA and CDR2 SQIVND (reference sequence). The CDR3 spans 14 residues. V lost 6 bases and J lost 6; bases outside the gene matches: 4. This chain's CDR3 is CASRGQGRPGELFF. CDR3 nucleotides: TGTGCCAGTAGGGGACAGGGGAGGCCCGGGGAGCTGTTTTTT.

This chain links TRBV25-1 with TRBJ1-1; D is possibly TRBD1 (5 bases). V lost 5 bases and J lost 4, with 17 bases in between. Germline lookup yields CDR1 MGHDK and CDR2 SYGVNS. CDR3 size: 15 residues. This CDR3 reads CASSKPQEPGTEAFF. CDR3 bases: TGTGCCAGCAGTAAACCACAGGAGCCAGGCACTGAAGCTTTCTTT. Complete variable domain (other parts from reference TRBV25-1 and TRBJ1-1): EADIYQTPRYLVIGTGKKITLECSQTMGHDKMYWYQQDPGMELHLIHYSYGVNSTEKGDLSSESTVSRIRTEHFPLTLESARPSHTSQYLCASSKPQEPGTEAFFGQGTRLTVV.

The chain uses TRBV27 and TRBJ2-5; D unclear. CDR3 length: 11 residues. V lost 6 bases and J 5 bases, leaving 7 bases between the germline ends. Germline V lookup: CDR1 MNHEY, CDR2 SMNVEV (reference sequence). The CDR3 DNA sequence: TGTGCCAGCAGGGGCTGGGAGACCCAGTACTTC. Protein product: CASRGWETQYF.

On this clone: Other DNA sequences in the sample encode the same CDR3. The chain couples TRBV5-1 to TRBJ1-1; D unclear. The CDR3 covers 13 residues. Germline assignment: CDR1 SGHRS and CDR2 YFSETQ. Trimming pared 0 bases from V and 1 base from J, leaving 4 bases between. The DNA of the CDR3 is TGCGCCAGCAGCTTGGACAGGAACACTGAAGCTTTCTTT. This codes for CASSLDRNTEAFF. Full variable domain (remainder filled in from reference TRBV5-1 and TRBJ1-1): KAGVTQTPRYLIKTRGQQVTLSCSPISGHRSVSWYQQTPGQGLQFLFEYFSETQRNKGNFPGRFSGRQFSNSRSEMNVSTLELGDSALYLCASSLDRNTEAFFGQGTRLTVV.

This rearrangement joins TRBV28 to TRBJ2-3, with 10 bases identical to TRBD2. The CDR3 is 15 residues long. CDR1 is MDHEN, CDR2 SYDVKM, per germline. V gave up 5 bases and J gave up 3 bases; unmatched junction bases: 5. The CDR3 nucleotides are TGTGCCAGCAGTCCTAGCGGGAGATGGACAGATACGCAGTATTTT. Amino acid sequence: CASSPSGRWTDTQYF.

This clone was counted a single time. The chain couples TRBV13 to TRBJ1-1, with D possibly matching TRBD1 (5 bases). This CDR3 spans 16 amino acids. The V gene lost 2 bases and the J gene lost 1 base, with 14 bases spanning the gap. The germline V gene encodes CDR1 PRHDT and CDR2 FYEKMQ (reference sequence). The CDR3 spells CASSLYPGTPNTEAFF. CDR3 bases: TGTGCCAGCAGCTTATACCCCGGGACCCCGAACACTGAAGCTTTCTTT.

V gene TRBV7-8 combines with J gene TRBJ2-3, with 7 nucleotides matching TRBD2. Germline values: CDR1 SGHVS, CDR2 FQNEAQ. Trimming took 3 bases from V and 0 from J; bases not matched to a gene: 3. The CDR3 spans 15 residues. The chain's CDR3 is CASSLWEGSTDTQYF. The CDR3 DNA sequence: TGTGCCAGCAGCTTGTGGGAGGGAAGCACAGATACGCAGTATTTT.

The V gene is TRBV7-3, the J gene TRBJ2-2; D possibly corresponds to TRBD1 (5 bases). The CDR3 length is 12 residues. The germline gives CDR1 SGHTA, CDR2 FQGTGA. V gave up 5 bases and J gave up 8 bases, with 9 bases separating them. The chain's CDR3 is CASSPQGGELFF. CDR3 coding DNA: TGTGCCAGCAGCCCGCAGGGTGGGGAGCTGTTTTTT.

The V gene is TRBV10-3, the J gene TRBJ1-2, with a tentative D call TRBD1 (5 bases). Deletions cut 3 bases from V and 5 bases from J, with 10 bases between. Germline loops: CDR1 ENHRY, CDR2 SYGVKD. The CDR3 sequence is 13 residues long. For the CDR3, the DNA is TGTGCCATCAGTGATTCGACAGATTATGGCTACACCTTC. Translating it yields CAISDSTDYGYTF.

The rearrangement uses TRBV11-2 and TRBJ2-1, with D unresolved. The V gene lost 1 base and the J gene lost 9 bases, with 19 bases spanning the gap. Per germline, CDR1 SGHAT and CDR2 FQNNGV. The CDR3 runs 16 residues. CDR3 sequence (DNA): TGTGCCAGCAGCTTAGTACCTAGTATTGTGCTTGGTGAGCAGTTCTTC. This sequence encodes CASSLVPSIVLGEQFF.

V and J are TRBV10-1 and TRBJ2-1; 9 bases line up with TRBD2. V was clipped by 0 bases and J by 6 bases; unmatched bases: 24. The CDR3 extends over 22 amino acids. In germline, CDR1 is WNHNN, CDR2 SYGVQD (reference sequence). CDR3 DNA: TGCGCCAGCAGTGAGTCGACTCACCGTTGGGGGGTAGCGGGAGACTATAGCAATGAGCAGTTCTTC. Translation: CASSESTHRWGVAGDYSNEQFF.

The chain uses TRBV29-1 and TRBJ2-4, with a tentative D call TRBD2 (7 bases). This CDR3 region has 16 residues. Germline V gene sequence: CDR1 SQVTM, CDR2 ANQGSEA. The germline V and J ends were trimmed by 4 bases and 4 bases, with 20 bases remaining between them. The CDR3: CSVVKVGGTSKNIQYF. Written as DNA, the CDR3 is TGCAGCGTTGTAAAGGTCGGGGGGACATCAAAAAACATTCAGTACTTC.

J is TRBJ1-1 and V is TRBV11-3; TRBD1 agrees at 7 bases. The germline CDR1 and CDR2 sequences are SGHNT and YENEEA. V was pared by 1 base and J by 1 base, with 12 bases of the junction left unmatched. The CDR3 has 18 amino acids. CDR3 DNA sequence: TGTGCCAGCAGCTTAGGGTACCGGGACAGTTACCAGAACACTGAAGCTTTCTTT. Residues: CASSLGYRDSYQNTEAFF.

The gene calls are TRBV5-1 and TRBJ2-7; a weak D match, TRBD1 (5 bases). Germline CDR1 SGHRS, CDR2 YFSETQ. The CDR3 runs 15 residues. Trimming removed 2 bases at V and 0 bases at J, with 12 bases between. The CDR3 spells CASSLGQQNSYEQYF. In nucleotides, the CDR3 is TGCGCCAGCAGCTTAGGACAACAAAACTCCTACGAGCAGTACTTC.

The chain recombines TRBV29-1 with TRBJ2-7; D could derive from TRBD1 or TRBD2 (5 bases each). CDR3 length: 13 residues. Trimming stripped 2 bases from V and 7 bases from J, with 15 bases between. Germline values: CDR1 SQVTM, CDR2 ANQGSEA. In DNA, the CDR3 is TGCAGCGTTGAACGGGATGCAGGGTCGGAGCAGTACTTC. Translated: CSVERDAGSEQYF.

This rearrangement joins TRBV2 to TRBJ1-1; a weak D match, TRBD1 (5 bases). Looked up from germline, CDR1 is SNHLY and CDR2 is FYNNEI. There are 14 residues in the CDR3. V lost 2 bases, J lost 3 bases, and 10 bases lay in between. CDR3: CASSEQGPDTEAFF. In DNA form, the CDR3 reads TGTGCCAGCAGTGAACAGGGTCCAGACACTGAAGCTTTCTTT. The whole variable domain, remainder taken from reference TRBV2 and TRBJ1-1, is EPEVTQTPSHQVTQMGQEVILRCVPISNHLYFYWYRQILGQKVEFLVSFYNNEISEKSEIFDDQFSVERPDGSNFTLKIRSTKLEDSAMYFCASSEQGPDTEAFFGQGTRLTVV.

Only one count was recorded for this clone. The chain couples TRBV7-3 to TRBJ2-1, with 11 nucleotides matching TRBD2. Germline CDR1 reads SGHTA; CDR2 reads FQGTGA. With V trimmed by 4 bases and J by 7 bases, 9 bases remained unmatched. This CDR3 contains 16 residues. CDR3 nucleotide sequence: TGTGCCAGCAGCTCCACTAGCGGGAGTGGGAAGAATGAGCAGTTCTTC. As protein: CASSSTSGSGKNEQFF.

The chain combines TRBV7-8 with TRBJ2-3, with 9 bases fitting TRBD2. CDR3 length: 15 amino acids. In germline, CDR1 is SGHVS, CDR2 FQNEAQ. V lost 4 bases, J lost 1 base, and 3 bases stayed unmatched. The CDR3, as DNA: TGTGCCAGCAGCTCATGGACTAGCGGCACAGATACGCAGTATTTT. Encoded protein: CASSSWTSGTDTQYF.

V and J are TRBV27 and TRBJ2-7; 7 nucleotides align to TRBD1. With V trimmed by 3 bases and J by 8 bases, 13 bases remained unmatched. The CDR3 has 15 residues. CDR1 is MNHEY, CDR2 SMNVEV, per germline (reference sequence). The CDR3 bases are TGTGCCAGCAGTTTCCTCTCTACGGGACAGACCAAGCAGTACTTC. This gives the protein CASSFLSTGQTKQYF.

The V call is TRBV5-5, the J call TRBJ1-2, with D perhaps TRBD1 (5 bases). CDR1 SGHKS and CDR2 YYEKEE come from the germline V gene (reference sequence). Trimming cost V 4 bases and J 4 bases, with 17 bases left between them. The CDR3 has 15 amino acids. Written as DNA, the CDR3 is TGTGCCAGCAGCCGATCCGGGACCAGGCGCTATGGCTACACCTTC. Protein: CASSRSGTRRYGYTF.